This T cell receptor beta chain was identified in a study of blood T cell repertoires in COVID-19 (dated by TCRdb to the early 2020s). With respect to the entire study: Samples from collaborators originated in the United States, Italy and Spain and spanned both the acute and convalescent phases of COVID-19. The material from the prospective study consisted of cDNA or gDNA derived from T cells, B-cell-depleted T cells, or PBMCs. The dataset comprised deeply sampled blood TCRbeta repertoires from subjects exposed to, actively infected with, or recovered from COVID-19. The repertoires were released in a freely available public database intended as a resource for research on the immune response to SARS-CoV-2. The samples were drawn from the first 160 participants of the ongoing ImmuneRACE study and from some 1,300 subjects provided by 6 global collaborators. Nearly every sample came with metadata listing a de-identified subject ID, COVID-19 status, age in years and sex. Where available, HLA class I and class II types were taken from metadata supplied by the sample provider and were not determined by assay-based typing. Beyond this particular receptor, the publication reports: How much clinical and demographic metadata was included differed by source and by participant, and the metadata was provided uncurated.

Enrolling through a virtual design, the prospective study's participants ranged in age from roughly 18 to 100 years and lived across some 23 United States geographic areas. Cohort assignment in the prospective study relied on participant-reported clinical history from a screening survey and a study questionnaire. Recovered participants in ImmuneRACE Cohort 3 were defined by two consecutive negative NP/OP PCR tests, clearance by a healthcare professional, or resolution of symptoms. Mobile phlebotomists in the prospective study collected whole blood, serum and a nasopharyngeal or oropharyngeal swab from every participant. Participants in the prospective study had the option to provide additional blood draws and questionnaires over a roughly 2-month period. Prospective study blood samples were shipped either frozen or at room temperature before DNA extraction. Of note for this clone: Its antigen is still unknown. Nothing much larger sits one base from this clone, and base qualities are not available.

TCRbeta CDR3 regions were amplified from genomic DNA using the immunoSEQ Assay, a bias-controlled multiplex PCR. Per the original workflow: The number of nucleated cells in each sample was estimated by amplification of reference gene primers within the assay. To quantify the absolute abundance of each unique TCRbeta CDR3 rearrangement, sequence reads were collapsed and filtered. For each sample, productive Simpson clonality was calculated as the square root of Simpson's diversity index across productive rearrangements. TCRdb carries this immuneACCESS record with in-frame sequences only. Its versions omit some clonotypes, under half of them owing to an unresolved V gene in the studies checked, with the rest unexplained. The DNA was the basis for D and trimming; V, J and clone size are from that table. Here the sample has approximately 160,000 clones; approximately 82% occur a single time. The ten largest clones represent nearly 4.5% of the sample.

Source material: PBMCs or T cells enriched from blood (not recorded which). The sequence was obtained from a woman between 50 and 59 years old who had recovered from COVID-19.

The nucleotides read TGTGCCAGCAGCCCCACGGGGTCTAATGAAAAACTGTTTTTT. Its translation reads: CASSPTGSNEKLFF. The V gene is TRBV7-9 and the J gene is TRBJ1-4; confidence is insufficient to name the D gene. Cut back by 5 bases and 3 bases, the V and J ends lie 10 bases apart. CDR1 and CDR2 (SEHNR, FQNEAQ) derive from the germline V gene (reference sequence). The CDR3 starts with the cysteine, ends with the phenylalanine, and has 14 residues. The only DNA kept is the CDR3, 42 bases in frame from the first base.